A selection of T cell receptor beta chains follows, all from one sample in a study of T cell responses to AZD1222 COVID-19 vaccine. Measured with immunoSEQ multiplex PCR; TCRdb has only the in-frame clones, and not every one. Of under 110,000 clones listed, about 90% are singletons. The sequences come from peripheral blood, collected on day 0 of AZD1222 vaccination. The source of these receptors is an adult in good health. CDR3s include the opening cysteine and the closing phenylalanine or tryptophan. A D gene is named only where the DNA matches it firmly. A clone size is listed for some rows: how often the clone was seen (once, few, many), or a class if it is expanded.

j_gene	abundance	v_gene	d_gene	CDR3aa	CDR3nt
TRBJ2-3	NA	TRBV5-8	NA	CASSLAPDTQYF	TGTGCCAGCAGCTTGGCGCCAGATACGCAGTATTTT
TRBJ1-2	once	TRBV9	TRBD1	CASSVVNLVGQPYGYTF	TGTGCCAGCAGCGTAGTAAATCTGGTGGGACAGCCATATGGCTACACCTTC
TRBJ2-4	NA	TRBV12-3/TRBV12-4	NA	CASSFNRENIQYF	TGTGCCAGCAGTTTTAACAGGGAAAACATTCAGTACTTC
TRBJ1-5	few	TRBV2	NA	CASSFRGRDQPQHF	TGTGCCAGCAGTTTCAGGGGAAGAGATCAGCCCCAGCATTTT
TRBJ2-1	once	TRBV4-1	TRBD2	CASSQPRLAEYNEQFF	TGCGCCAGCAGCCAACCTCGACTAGCGGAATACAATGAGCAGTTCTTC
TRBJ2-1	NA	TRBV27	NA	CASSLSTGAAKGEQFF	TGTGCCAGCAGTTTATCGACGGGGGCCGCCAAGGGTGAGCAGTTCTTC
TRBJ1-2	NA	TRBV14	NA	CASSHGGLDGYTF	TGTGCCAGCAGCCATGGTGGGCTCGATGGCTACACCTTC
TRBJ2-3	NA	TRBV10-1	TRBD1	CASSESMGLPGQGSDTQYF	TGCGCCAGCAGTGAGTCGATGGGTTTGCCGGGACAGGGATCAGATACGCAGTATTTT
TRBJ1-1	NA	TRBV7-9	TRBD1	CASIKTGGEQAFF	TGTGCCAGCATCAAAACAGGGGGTGAGCAAGCTTTCTTT
TRBJ1-2	NA	TRBV5-6	NA	CASSPQAGLGGYTF	TGTGCCAGCAGCCCACAGGCGGGATTGGGCGGCTACACCTTC
TRBJ2-7	NA	TRBV6-6	NA	CASSLVYEQYF	TGTGCCAGCAGTTTAGTTTACGAGCAGTACTTC
TRBJ2-2	few	TRBV4-2	TRBD2	CASSQEWLAALNTGELFF	TGTGCCAGCAGCCAAGAGTGGCTAGCGGCATTGAACACCGGGGAGCTGTTTTTT
TRBJ2-7	NA	TRBV28	NA	CASSFGGDDEQYF	TGTGCCAGCAGTTTTGGAGGGGATGACGAGCAGTACTTC
TRBJ1-1	NA	TRBV3-1/TRBV3-2	TRBD1	CASSLGQANTEAFF	TGTGCCAGCAGCCTGGGACAGGCGAACACTGAAGCTTTCTTT
TRBJ2-7	NA	TRBV28	NA	CASSGGPSPYEQYF	TGTGCCAGCAGTGGGGGTCCTAGCCCCTACGAGCAGTACTTC
TRBJ2-2	few	TRBV11-2	NA	CASSYTSGTAGELFF	TGTGCCAGCAGCTATACCTCAGGGACGGCCGGGGAGCTGTTTTTT
TRBJ2-1	NA	TRBV29-1	TRBD2	CSVAGTSGRASEQFF	TGCAGCGTTGCGGGGACTAGCGGGAGGGCGAGTGAGCAGTTCTTC
TRBJ2-2	few	TRBV18	TRBD2	CASSPRTSGRTGELFF	TGTGCCAGCTCACCGCGGACTAGCGGGCGAACCGGGGAGCTGTTTTTT
TRBJ1-2	NA	TRBV7-9	NA	CASSLNQAYTF	TGTGCCAGCAGCTTAAACCAGGCCTACACCTTC
TRBJ1-5	NA	TRBV24-1	NA	CATSDREDQPQHF	TGTGCCACCAGTGACAGGGAGGACCAGCCCCAGCATTTT
TRBJ2-7	NA	TRBV3-1/TRBV3-2	TRBD1	CASSQDIRGLEQYF	TGTGCCAGCAGCCAAGATATAAGGGGGCTCGAGCAGTACTTC
TRBJ2-3	NA	TRBV25-1	NA	CASSVWTGTDTQYF	TGTGCCAGCAGTGTCTGGACTGGAACAGATACGCAGTATTTT
TRBJ1-5	few	TRBV19	NA	CASSQLVGGLPQHF	TGTGCCAGTAGTCAACTCGTTGGGGGTCTGCCCCAGCATTTT
TRBJ1-3	NA	TRBV12-3/TRBV12-4	NA	CASSNGNTIYF	TGTGCCAGCAGTAATGGAAACACCATATATTTT
TRBJ1-1	NA	TRBV6-2/TRBV6-3	NA	CASSYSLTEAFF	TGTGCCAGCAGTTACTCGTTGACTGAAGCTTTCTTT
TRBJ1-3	NA	TRBV29-1	NA	CSVAGGPASPTGNTIYF	TGCAGCGTTGCTGGAGGGCCGGCGAGCCCTACTGGAAACACCATATATTTT